Included here is one T cell receptor beta chain sequence, with context. Its specificity is unknown. This specimen comes from a study of cytomegalovirus exposure and HLA in healthy donors. The CDR3 has 12 amino acids. V was trimmed by 6 bases and J by 5 bases, leaving 11 bases between them. Germline V lookup: CDR1 SGHRS, CDR2 YFSETQ. Points from the study as a whole: It was only CMV serostatus that was available as immune exposure information.

PCR primers comprised 60 Vbeta and 13 Jbeta primers. The table came from immunoSEQ multiplex PCR; TCRdb's copy has only in-frame clones and leaves some out. The profile shows approximately 160,000 clones, approximately 85% of them singletons. The chain joins TRBV5-1 to TRBJ2-5; D unclear. This TCR was sampled from a girl aged 2 to 10 in good health and CMV-seropositive. Sequenced sample: PBMCs. CDR3 region: CASTTTGETQYF. CDR3 DNA: TGCGCCAGCACCACCACCGGGGAGACCCAGTACTTC. The variable domain in full, with the rest retrieved from reference TRBV5-1 and TRBJ2-5, is KAGVTQTPRYLIKTRGQQVTLSCSPISGHRSVSWYQQTPGQGLQFLFEYFSETQRNKGNFPGRFSGRQFSNSRSEMNVSTLELGDSALYLCASTTTGETQYFGPGTRLLVL.